The T cell receptor (beta chain) under discussion was sequenced for a study of T cell responses to AZD1222 COVID-19 vaccine. The CDR3 is made up of 14 amino acids. V was clipped by 1 base and J by 1 base, with 6 bases between them. Germline CDR1 is MNHNS and CDR2 is SASEGT. Notes on this clone: Its antigen is undetermined.

Study conclusions and caveats: The donor cohort was predominantly white British with a female majority, and clonal diversity may have been underestimated. Spike-specific TCRs gained breadth and depth after people received two AZD1222 doses.

Profiled with immunoSEQ multiplex PCR; TCRdb holds only in-frame clones, not every one. The profile shows around 70,000 clones, 86% of them singletons. This clonotype was obtained from an adult in good health. The V call is TRBV6-1, the J call TRBJ2-3; D not resolved. Specimen: peripheral blood, collected on day 0 of AZD1222 vaccination. This CDR3 reads CASSEGQGTDTQYF. For the CDR3, the DNA is TGTGCCAGCAGTGAAGGCCAGGGCACAGATACGCAGTATTTT.